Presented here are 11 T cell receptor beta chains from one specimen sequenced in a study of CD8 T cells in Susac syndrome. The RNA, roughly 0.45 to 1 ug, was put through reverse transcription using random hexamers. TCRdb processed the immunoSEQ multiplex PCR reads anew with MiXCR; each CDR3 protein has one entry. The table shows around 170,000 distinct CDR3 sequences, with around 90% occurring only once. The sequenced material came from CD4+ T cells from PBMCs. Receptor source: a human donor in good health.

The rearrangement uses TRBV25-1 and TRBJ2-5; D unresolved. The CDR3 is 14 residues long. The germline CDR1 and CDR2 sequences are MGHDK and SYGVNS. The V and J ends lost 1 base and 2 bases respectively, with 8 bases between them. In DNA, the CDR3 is TGTGCCAGCAGTGAATCTGGCTCACAAGAGACCCAGTACTTC. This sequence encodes CASSESGSQETQYF.

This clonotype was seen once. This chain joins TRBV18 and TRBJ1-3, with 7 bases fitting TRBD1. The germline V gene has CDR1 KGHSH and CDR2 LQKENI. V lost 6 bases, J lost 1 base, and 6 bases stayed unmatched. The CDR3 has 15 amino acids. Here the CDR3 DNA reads TGTGCCAGCTCCCTGGGACAGACATCTGGAAACACCATATATTTT. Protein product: CASSLGQTSGNTIYF.

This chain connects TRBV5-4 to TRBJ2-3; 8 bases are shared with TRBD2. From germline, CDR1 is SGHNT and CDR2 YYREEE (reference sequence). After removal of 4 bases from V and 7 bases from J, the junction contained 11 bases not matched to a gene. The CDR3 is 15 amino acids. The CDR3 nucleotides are TGTGCCAGCAGCGCCGACGGGGGGGCAGTGTATACGCAGTATTTT. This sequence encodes CASSADGGAVYTQYF.

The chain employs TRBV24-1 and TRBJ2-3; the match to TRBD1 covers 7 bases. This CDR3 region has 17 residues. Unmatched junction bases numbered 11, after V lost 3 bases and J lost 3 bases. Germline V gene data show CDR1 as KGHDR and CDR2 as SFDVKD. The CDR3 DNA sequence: TGTGCCACCAGTGATCCCGACAGGGCCGCCCAAACAGATACGCAGTATTTT. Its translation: CATSDPDRAAQTDTQYF.

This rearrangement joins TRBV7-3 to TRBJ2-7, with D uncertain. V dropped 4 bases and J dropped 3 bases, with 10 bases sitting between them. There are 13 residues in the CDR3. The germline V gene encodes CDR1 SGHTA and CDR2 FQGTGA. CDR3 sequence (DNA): TGTGCCAGCAGCTCCTCCCCTAGCTACGAGCAGTACTTC. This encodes CASSSSPSYEQYF.

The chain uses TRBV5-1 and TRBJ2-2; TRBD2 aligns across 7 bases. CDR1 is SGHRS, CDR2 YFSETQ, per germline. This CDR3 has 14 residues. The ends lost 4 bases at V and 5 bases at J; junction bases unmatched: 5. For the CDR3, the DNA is TGCGCCAGCAGCCCTCGGGGGGAGACCGGGGAGCTGTTTTTT. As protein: CASSPRGETGELFF.

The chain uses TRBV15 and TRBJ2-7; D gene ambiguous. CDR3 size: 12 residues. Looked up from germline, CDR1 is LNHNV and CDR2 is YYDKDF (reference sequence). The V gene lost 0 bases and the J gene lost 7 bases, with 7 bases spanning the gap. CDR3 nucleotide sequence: TGTGCCACCAGCAGAGATATGGGGGAGCAGTACTTC. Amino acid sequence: CATSRDMGEQYF.

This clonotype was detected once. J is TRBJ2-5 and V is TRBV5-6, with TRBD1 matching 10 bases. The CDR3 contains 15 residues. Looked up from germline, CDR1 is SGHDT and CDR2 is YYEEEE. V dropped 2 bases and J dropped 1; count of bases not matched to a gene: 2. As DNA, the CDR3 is TGTGCCAGCAGCTTCGACAGGGGGCCCCAAGAGACCCAGTACTTC. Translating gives CASSFDRGPQETQYF. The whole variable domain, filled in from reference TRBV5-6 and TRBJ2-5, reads DAGVTQSPTHLIKTRGQQVTLRCSPKSGHDTVSWYQQALGQGPQFIFQYYEEEERQRGNFPDRFSGHQFPNYSSELNVNALLLGDSALYLCASSFDRGPQETQYFGPGTRLLVL.

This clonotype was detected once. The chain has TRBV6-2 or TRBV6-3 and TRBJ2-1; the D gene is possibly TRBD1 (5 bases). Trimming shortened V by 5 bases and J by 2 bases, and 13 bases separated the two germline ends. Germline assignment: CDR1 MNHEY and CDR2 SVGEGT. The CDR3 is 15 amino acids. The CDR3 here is CASSRHDRAYNEQFF. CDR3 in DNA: TGTGCCAGCAGTCGCCACGACAGAGCCTACAATGAGCAGTTCTTC.

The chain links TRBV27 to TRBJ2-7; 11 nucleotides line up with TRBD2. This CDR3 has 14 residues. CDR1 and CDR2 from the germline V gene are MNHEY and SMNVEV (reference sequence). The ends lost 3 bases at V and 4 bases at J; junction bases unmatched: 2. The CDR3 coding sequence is TGTGCCAGCAGTTTTTCTAGCGGGAGGTACGAGCAGTACTTC. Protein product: CASSFSSGRYEQYF.

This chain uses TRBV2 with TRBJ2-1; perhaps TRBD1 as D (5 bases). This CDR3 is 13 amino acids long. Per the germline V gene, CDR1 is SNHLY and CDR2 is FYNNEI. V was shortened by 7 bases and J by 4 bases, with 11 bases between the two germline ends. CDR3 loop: CASTADRYNEQFF. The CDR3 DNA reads TGTGCCAGCACTGCCGACAGATACAATGAGCAGTTCTTC.